The 11 T cell receptor beta chains below were found in one sample sequenced in a study of T cell repertoires in cytomegalovirus infection. These receptors lack a known antigen. One entry per CDR3 protein results from TCRdb running MiXCR on the reads. The data hold fewer than 1,000,000 distinct CDR3 sequences, with roughly 30% observed a single time. This specimen consisted of cultured CD8+ T cells from PBMCs, obtained from culture after CMV antigen stimulation. The receptors stem from a human donor in good health (CMV status not recorded). Some clones in this sample may be carry-over from other donors' samples.

J is TRBJ2-3 and V is TRBV12-3 or TRBV12-4, with TRBD2 matching over 7 bases. V dropped 4 bases and J dropped 2; count of bases not matched to a gene: 9. This CDR3 spans 16 amino acids. The CDR3 DNA sequence: TGTGCCAGCAGTTACGGTCCGGGGGGATTCACAGATACGCAGTATTTT. This codes for CASSYGPGGFTDTQYF.

Here the CDR3 reads CASSQFSGEKLFF. CDR3 DNA sequence: TGTGCCAGCAGCCAATTTTCGGGGGAAAAACTGTTTTTT. This sequence joins TRBV14 and TRBJ1-4; no clear D gene. The CDR3 contains 13 residues. V lost 2 bases and J 8 bases, leaving 9 bases between the germline ends. Germline lookup yields CDR1 SGHDN and CDR2 FVKESK.

This clonotype was seen ten or more times. The rearrangement links TRBV7-2 to TRBJ2-1; 11 bases align to TRBD2. The J segment lost 2 bases and the V segment lost 4 bases, leaving 4 bases of the junction unmatched. This CDR3 is built from 16 residues. Germline CDR1 and CDR2: SGHTA and FQGNSA. CDR3 in amino acids: CASSSLAGATYNEQFF. DNA of the CDR3: TGTGCCAGCAGCTCACTAGCGGGGGCGACCTACAATGAGCAGTTCTTC.

In its sample, this clonotype was seen a few times. The chain is built from TRBV10-1 and TRBJ2-7; possible D gene TRBD1, 6 bases. Trimming took off 5 bases at V and 3 bases at J, with 8 bases between the two ends. Germline values: CDR1 WNHNN, CDR2 SYGVQD (reference sequence). The CDR3 runs 12 residues. Here the CDR3 DNA reads TGCGCCAGCAGTAAACAGGGCTACGAGCAGTACTTC. Amino acid sequence: CASSKQGYEQYF.

The sample holds a few counts of this clonotype. This sequence joins TRBV19 and TRBJ1-1, with D unclear. Trimming removed 4 bases at V and 0 bases at J, with 6 bases between. CDR1 LNHDA and CDR2 SQIVND come from the germline V gene (reference sequence). The CDR3 is 13 residues long. The CDR3 DNA reads TGTGCCAGTAGTAAGTGGCTGAACACTGAAGCTTTCTTT. Protein product: CASSKWLNTEAFF.

The sample holds a few counts of this clonotype. The gene calls are TRBV7-6 and TRBJ2-7; D gene unclear. Trimming pared 5 bases from V and 5 bases from J, leaving 22 bases between. The CDR3 is 16 amino acids. CDR1 and CDR2 (germline): SGHVS, FNYEAQ. CDR3 nucleotides: TGTGCCAGCAGCCCTCAACTTCCCATTTCGACGGACGAGCAGTACTTC. This codes for CASSPQLPISTDEQYF.

This chain uses TRBV27 with TRBJ1-1, with 8 nucleotides matching TRBD1. This CDR3 region has 15 residues. The V gene end was trimmed by 7 bases and the J gene end by 2 bases; junction bases not matched to a gene: 9. The germline CDR1 and CDR2 sequences are MNHEY and SMNVEV (reference sequence). CDR3 coding DNA: TGTGCCAGCACCCCTCTGGGACAGGTAAACACTGAAGCTTTCTTT. It encodes CASTPLGQVNTEAFF.

This clonotype was seen a few times. The rearrangement joins TRBV4-1 to TRBJ2-7; 7 nucleotides line up with TRBD1. The CDR3 extends over 13 amino acids. Germline V gene data show CDR1 as MGHRA and CDR2 as YSYEKL. The trim removed 4 bases at V and 7 bases at J, leaving 7 bases unmatched. CDR3 coding DNA: TGCGCCAGCAGCCCGACAGGGTCGTGGGAGCAGTACTTC. Protein product: CASSPTGSWEQYF.

The CDR3 here is CSVGPGDGYTF. CDR3 coding DNA: TGCAGCGTTGGTCCGGGCGATGGCTACACCTTC. This rearrangement joins TRBV29-1 to TRBJ1-2; D gene ambiguous. The CDR3 has 11 amino acids. V was cut by 4 bases and J by 6 bases, with 9 bases left in between. Per the germline V gene, CDR1 is SQVTM and CDR2 is ANQGSEA.

In regard to this clonotype: This may be a read error: a much more frequent sequence differs by one nucleotide. The V call is TRBV12-3 or TRBV12-4, the J call TRBJ2-3; 7 bases match TRBD2. J gave up 4 bases and V 8 bases, and 18 bases lay outside the gene matches. There are 17 residues in the CDR3. In DNA form, the CDR3 reads TGTGCCAGCCGTGGACTAGTGGGGGGGACGCACGCAGATACGCAGTATTTT. Protein sequence: CASRGLVGGTHADTQYF.

This clonotype was seen many times. The chain has TRBV7-4 and TRBJ1-2; D may be TRBD1 (6 bases). The CDR3 runs 15 residues. CDR1 is SGHVT, CDR2 SQSDAQ, per germline. Trimming shortened V by 6 bases and J by 3 bases, and 17 bases separated the two germline ends. The CDR3 nucleotides are TGTGCCAGCAGTGTCGAGGGGGGGGTCGACTATGGCTACACCTTC. It is translated as CASSVEGGVDYGYTF.